A single sample gave rise to the 2 T cell receptor beta chains below, sequenced in a study of shared clonotypes between healthy human individuals. Profiling relied on immunoSEQ multiplex PCR, and the TCRdb table lists in-frame clones only, not all of them. The profile shows millions of clones, about 95% of them singletons. Naive CD8 cells lacked CD45RO and underwent positive selection for CCR7, leaving out terminally differentiated effector memory CD45RA+ cells. Material: naive CD8+ T cells sorted from blood. The receptors derive from a man aged 18 to 30 in good health.

The chain has TRBV27 and TRBJ2-2; either TRBD1 or TRBD2 may fit D (6 bases each). The CDR3 is 15 amino acids. Deletions cut 6 bases from V and 1 base from J, with 12 bases between. CDR1 is MNHEY and CDR2 is SMNVEV in the germline V gene (reference sequence). The CDR3 region is CASRIGGLNTGELFF. The DNA for the CDR3 is TGTGCCAGCAGGATTGGGGGGCTGAACACCGGGGAGCTGTTTTTT.

About this clone itself: The same CDR3 is also encoded by other DNA sequences in this sample. This chain links TRBV4-1 with TRBJ2-7; maybe TRBD1 (5 bases). The CDR3 has 13 residues. Trimming took off 5 bases at V and 1 base at J, with 9 bases between the two ends. CDR1 and CDR2 (germline): MGHRA, YSYEKL. The CDR3 sequence: CASSFDSSYEQYF. The CDR3 DNA is TGCGCCAGCAGCTTCGACAGTTCCTACGAGCAGTACTTC.